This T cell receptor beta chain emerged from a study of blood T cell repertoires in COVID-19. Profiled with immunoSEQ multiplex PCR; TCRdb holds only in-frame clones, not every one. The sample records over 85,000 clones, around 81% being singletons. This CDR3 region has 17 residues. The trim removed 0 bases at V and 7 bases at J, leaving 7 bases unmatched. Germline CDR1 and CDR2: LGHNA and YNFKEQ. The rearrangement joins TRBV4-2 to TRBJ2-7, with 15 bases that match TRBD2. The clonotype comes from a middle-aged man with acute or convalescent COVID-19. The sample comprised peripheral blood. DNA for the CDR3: TGTGCCAGCAGCCAAGATCTTCCGGGACTAGCGGGAGGAGAGCAGTACTTC. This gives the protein CASSQDLPGLAGGEQYF.